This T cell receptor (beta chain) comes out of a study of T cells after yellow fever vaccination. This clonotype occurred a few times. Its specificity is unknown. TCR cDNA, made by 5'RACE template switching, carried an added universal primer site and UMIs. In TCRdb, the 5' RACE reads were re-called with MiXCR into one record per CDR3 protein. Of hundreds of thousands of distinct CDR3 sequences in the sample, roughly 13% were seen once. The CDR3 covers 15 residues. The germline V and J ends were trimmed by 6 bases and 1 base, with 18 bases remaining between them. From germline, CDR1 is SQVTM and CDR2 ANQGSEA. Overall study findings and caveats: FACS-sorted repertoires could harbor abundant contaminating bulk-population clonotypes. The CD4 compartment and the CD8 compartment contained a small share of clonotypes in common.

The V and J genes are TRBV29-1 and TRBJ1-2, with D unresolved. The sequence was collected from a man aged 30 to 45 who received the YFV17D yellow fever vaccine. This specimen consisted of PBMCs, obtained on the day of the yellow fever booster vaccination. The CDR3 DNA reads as TGCAGCGTGGAACGCACCCGAGGTAGTAACTATGGCTACACCTTC. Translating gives CSVERTRGSNYGYTF.